These 30 T cell receptor beta chains were all obtained from the same sample, sequenced in a study of CD8+ T cells in alopecia areata. Stated treatment: oral pan-JAK inhibitor, 5-10 mg twice daily. Extraction and reverse transcription of RNA yielded cDNA as the sequencing template. Generated by immunoSEQ multiplex PCR, the TCRdb table keeps only in-frame clones and is missing some. The sample yields about 150,000 clones, 54% seen once. Sample: CD8+ T cells sorted from blood, taken at week 4, from a patient treated with tofacitinib. The receptor set was obtained from a human donor with alopecia areata.

The chain employs TRBV4-3 and TRBJ2-1; no clear D. CDR1 is LGHNA and CDR2 is YSLEER in the germline V gene. There are 17 residues in the CDR3. Deletions cut 0 bases from V and 1 base from J, with 13 bases between. The CDR3 protein is CASSQDSVQNSYNEQFF. The CDR3 DNA reads TGCGCCAGCAGCCAAGACAGTGTTCAGAATTCCTACAATGAGCAGTTCTTC.

This chain links TRBV5-1 with TRBJ1-2, with D unresolved. CDR3 size: 13 residues. CDR1 is SGHRS and CDR2 is YFSETQ in the germline V gene. V lost 1 base and J 3 bases, leaving 7 bases between the germline ends. DNA of the CDR3: TGCGCCAGCAGCTTGCAAGTGGACTATGGCTACACCTTC. This encodes CASSLQVDYGYTF.

V usage is TRBV29-1 and J usage is TRBJ1-5; D ambiguous. CDR3 length: 12 residues. Germline V lookup: CDR1 SQVTM, CDR2 ANQGSEA. The ends were cut back, 7 bases at V and 5 bases at J, with 12 bases in the middle. The CDR3: CSGGDLDQPQHF. CDR3 nucleotides: TGCAGCGGGGGAGATTTGGATCAGCCCCAGCATTTT.

This clone has just a few counts. This chain joins TRBV7-9 and TRBJ2-4, with unresolved D. The V and J ends lost 5 bases and 9 bases respectively, with 11 bases between them. This CDR3 comprises 12 residues. The germline V gene encodes CDR1 SEHNR and CDR2 FQNEAQ (reference sequence). CDR3 in DNA: TGTGCCAGCAGCCCCGATATAGCCATTCAGTACTTC. Its translation: CASSPDIAIQYF.

The V and J genes are TRBV4-3 and TRBJ1-2; D not resolved. The CDR3 sequence is 14 residues long. Germline V CDR1 and CDR2: LGHNA, YSLEER. V was cut by 1 base and J by 3 bases, with 9 bases left in between. For the CDR3, the DNA is TGCGCCAGCAGCCAAGTACACGGATACTATGGCTACACCTTC. This encodes CASSQVHGYYGYTF.

The V and J genes are TRBV7-9 and TRBJ2-7; D is perhaps TRBD1 (6 bases). Germline lookup yields CDR1 SEHNR and CDR2 FQNEAQ (reference sequence). This CDR3 is 12 amino acids long. Trimming cost V 4 bases and J 3 bases, with 7 bases left between them. CDR3 residues: CASSSGDYEQYF. The CDR3 coding sequence is TGTGCCAGCAGCTCAGGGGACTACGAGCAGTACTTC.

This chain uses TRBV4-1 with TRBJ2-1; the match to TRBD2 covers 12 bases. Trimming cost V 4 bases and J 5 bases; bases outside gene matches: 3. Per germline, CDR1 MGHRA and CDR2 YSYEKL. The CDR3 contains 15 residues. The CDR3 region is CASSRRLAGDNEQFF. Written as DNA, the CDR3 is TGCGCCAGCAGCCGCCGACTAGCGGGGGACAATGAGCAGTTCTTC.

The rearrangement uses TRBV6-4 and TRBJ2-3, with 10 nucleotides matching TRBD2. V was pared by 6 bases and J by 6 bases, with 6 bases of the junction left unmatched. The CDR3 has 14 amino acids. CDR1 is MRHNA and CDR2 is SNTAGT in the germline V gene. CDR3 DNA sequence: TGTGCCAGCAGCAAAGCGGGGGGGCCCGATACGCAGTATTTT. Protein product: CASSKAGGPDTQYF.

V and J are TRBV13 and TRBJ2-7, with a weak D call TRBD1 (5 bases). V was cut by 1 base and J by 1 base, with 8 bases left in between. Germline CDR1 PRHDT, CDR2 FYEKMQ (reference sequence). The CDR3 totals 14 residues. This CDR3 reads CASSLEGPSYEQYF. The CDR3 DNA sequence: TGTGCCAGCAGCTTAGAGGGGCCATCCTACGAGCAGTACTTC.

The chain uses TRBV7-9 and TRBJ2-1; D is undetermined. V was pared by 6 bases and J by 5 bases, with 11 bases between. CDR3 length equals 13 residues. CDR1 SEHNR and CDR2 FQNEAQ come from the germline V gene (reference sequence). This CDR3 reads CASRSPRDNEQFF. The CDR3 DNA follows: TGTGCCAGCAGGTCCCCTCGGGACAATGAGCAGTTCTTC. The whole variable domain, filled in from reference TRBV7-9 and TRBJ2-1, reads DTGVSQNPRHKITKRGQNVTFRCDPISEHNRLYWYRQTLGQGPEFLTYFQNEAQLEKSRLLSDRFSAERPKGSFSTLEIQRTEQGDSAMYLCASRSPRDNEQFFGPGTRLTVL.

This sequence joins TRBV4-3 and TRBJ2-7, with TRBD2 as a possible D gene (7 bases). V gave up 0 bases and J gave up 3 bases, with 12 bases separating them. Germline V CDR1 and CDR2: LGHNA, YSLEER. CDR3 length equals 15 residues. The CDR3 nucleotides are TGCGCCAGCAGCCAAGATATCGGGGGGCTCTACGAGCAGTACTTC. It codes for CASSQDIGGLYEQYF.

The chain has TRBV7-9 and TRBJ1-6; 7 nucleotides line up with TRBD1. The CDR3 covers 17 residues. CDR1 is SEHNR, CDR2 FQNEAQ, per germline (reference sequence). V lost 5 bases, J lost 4 bases, and 11 bases stayed unmatched. In DNA form, the CDR3 reads TGTGCCAGCAGCCCGGCTGGACAGGAAGGATATAATTCACCCCTCCACTTT. Amino acids: CASSPAGQEGYNSPLHF.

This chain links TRBV7-2 with TRBJ2-5, with no clear D. The CDR3 covers 14 residues. The V end was cut by 3 bases, the J end by 3 bases, with 11 bases between. CDR1 is SGHTA and CDR2 is FQGNSA in the germline V gene. For the CDR3, the DNA is TGTGCCAGCAGCTTCATGGTATTAGAAGAGACCCAGTACTTC. Translating it yields CASSFMVLEETQYF.

The V gene is TRBV5-4, the J gene TRBJ2-7, with 7 positions matching TRBD2. CDR1 and CDR2 (germline): SGHNT, YYREEE (reference sequence). J lost 6 bases, V lost 3 bases, and 6 bases had no gene match. The CDR3 has 13 residues. CDR3 in DNA: TGTGCCAGCAGCTCCGAGCCGGGGGGCGAGCAGTACTTC. It yields the protein CASSSEPGGEQYF. The whole variable domain, remainder taken from reference TRBV5-4 and TRBJ2-7, is ETGVTQSPTHLIKTRGQQVTLRCSSQSGHNTVSWYQQALGQGPQFIFQYYREEENGRGNFPPRFSGLQFPNYSSELNVNALELDDSALYLCASSSEPGGEQYFGPGTRLTVT.

The chain carries TRBV5-4 and TRBJ2-7; D unresolved. V was clipped by 2 bases and J by 4 bases, with 10 bases between them. The CDR3 runs 13 residues. Germline V gene sequence: CDR1 SGHNT, CDR2 YYREEE (reference sequence). The CDR3 spells CASSLGAAYEQYF. The DNA for the CDR3 is TGTGCCAGCAGCTTAGGTGCCGCTTACGAGCAGTACTTC.

The V gene is TRBV27, the J gene TRBJ1-1; weak D call: TRBD1 (6 bases). V lost 5 bases and J lost 3, with 25 bases in between. This CDR3 has 18 residues. Germline lookup yields CDR1 MNHEY and CDR2 SMNVEV (reference sequence). CDR3 sequence: CASSPQASTRTGHTEAFF. CDR3 nucleotides: TGTGCCAGCAGTCCACAGGCGTCGACTCGAACAGGGCACACTGAAGCTTTCTTT.

The rearrangement uses TRBV7-8 and TRBJ1-5; tentatively, D is TRBD1 (5 bases). Germline V gene sequence: CDR1 SGHVS, CDR2 FQNEAQ. This CDR3 has 16 residues. Deletions cut 5 bases from V and 6 bases from J, with 20 bases between. The CDR3: CASSHRDARTAQPQHF. The CDR3 nucleotides are TGTGCCAGCAGCCATCGGGACGCCCGTACGGCTCAGCCCCAGCATTTT.

This clone turned up a few times. The V call is TRBV2, the J call TRBJ1-4; D is possibly TRBD1 (6 bases). The germline V gene encodes CDR1 SNHLY and CDR2 FYNNEI. CDR3 length: 16 amino acids. Trimming stripped 5 bases from V and 0 bases from J, with 13 bases between. This CDR3 reads CASSWGLLSTNEKLFF. CDR3 bases: TGTGCCAGCAGTTGGGGGCTTCTCTCAACTAATGAAAAACTGTTTTTT.

This chain uses TRBV19 with TRBJ1-1; D unclear. CDR3 length: 13 residues. From germline, CDR1 is LNHDA and CDR2 SQIVND (reference sequence). V was clipped by 7 bases and J by 0 bases, with 9 bases between them. The CDR3 is CASMHSMNTEAFF. DNA for the CDR3: TGTGCCAGTATGCACTCGATGAACACTGAAGCTTTCTTT.

The genes are TRBV9 and TRBJ2-5; 11 bases are a match to TRBD2. The CDR3 runs to 14 residues. Per germline, CDR1 SGDLS and CDR2 YYNGEE. With V trimmed by 4 bases and J by 2 bases, 1 base remained unmatched. The CDR3 sequence: CASSPSGGQETQYF. The CDR3 bases are TGTGCCAGCAGCCCTAGCGGGGGGCAAGAGACCCAGTACTTC.

The V call is TRBV2, the J call TRBJ1-1; D is undetermined. The length of the CDR3 is 13 residues. V was shortened by 5 bases and J by 1 base, with 8 bases between the two germline ends. The V gene's germline CDR1 is SNHLY and CDR2 FYNNEI. The CDR3 loop reads CASSLGKNTEAFF. In DNA form, the CDR3 reads TGTGCCAGCAGTCTTGGAAAGAACACTGAAGCTTTCTTT.

This chain joins TRBV30 and TRBJ1-1; maybe TRBD1 (5 bases). CDR3 length equals 12 residues. The V end was cut by 2 bases, the J end by 9 bases, with 13 bases between. Germline assignment: CDR1 GTSNPN and CDR2 SVGIG (reference sequence). The CDR3 DNA reads as TGTGCCTGGAGTTTTTCAGGGCCCCAAGCTTTCTTT. Translating it yields CAWSFSGPQAFF.

This clone has a handful of counts. The chain carries TRBV29-1 and TRBJ2-7, with a possible D match to TRBD1 (6 bases). The CDR3 runs to 15 residues. V was cut by 7 bases and J by 6 bases, with 25 bases left in between. The V gene's germline CDR1 is SQVTM and CDR2 ANQGSEA. CDR3 nucleotides: TGCAGCGCCGTCCTGCGGGCAGGGGAAAGAGGCGAGCAGTACTTC. This codes for CSAVLRAGERGEQYF.

The chain couples TRBV10-3 to TRBJ2-5, with D maybe TRBD1 (6 bases). CDR1 ENHRY and CDR2 SYGVKD come from the germline V gene. V was pared by 0 bases and J by 1 base, with 9 bases between. The CDR3 is made up of 15 amino acids. The CDR3 is CAISESRTVQETQYF. CDR3 DNA sequence: TGTGCCATCAGTGAGTCCCGGACAGTCCAAGAGACCCAGTACTTC.

The V call is TRBV29-1, the J call TRBJ2-2; D perhaps matches TRBD1 (5 bases). Per germline, CDR1 SQVTM and CDR2 ANQGSEA. The V end was cut by 2 bases, the J end by 1 base, with 8 bases between. This CDR3 is 14 amino acids long. The CDR3 bases are TGCAGCGTTGAACAGGGAAAGAACACCGGGGAGCTGTTTTTT. It codes for CSVEQGKNTGELFF.

The genes are TRBV4-1 and TRBJ1-5; D uncertain. The CDR3 sequence is 15 residues long. CDR1 and CDR2 from the germline V gene are MGHRA and YSYEKL. Trimming took 3 bases from V and 1 from J, leaving 10 bases between them. CDR3 residues: CASSQVVISNQPQHF. The CDR3 DNA sequence: TGCGCCAGCAGCCAGGTGGTGATAAGCAATCAGCCCCAGCATTTT.

The chain joins TRBV6-6 to TRBJ1-2, with D possibly being TRBD1 (6 bases). CDR1 MNHNY and CDR2 SVGAGI come from the germline V gene (reference sequence). This CDR3 spans 15 amino acids. The V end was cut by 0 bases, the J end by 4 bases, with 12 bases between. CDR3 sequence reads: CASSYSDSEAYGYTF. The DNA of the CDR3 is TGTGCCAGCAGTTACTCGGACAGCGAGGCCTATGGCTACACCTTC.

The chain joins TRBV30 to TRBJ1-5; the D is unclear. V lost 1 base and J 9 bases, leaving 13 bases between the germline ends. CDR1 is GTSNPN, CDR2 SVGIG, per germline (reference sequence). The CDR3 has 13 residues. For the CDR3, the DNA is TGTGCCTGGAGTGACAGTGGTGAAAGGCCCCAGCATTTT. As protein: CAWSDSGERPQHF.

This sequence joins TRBV30 and TRBJ1-2; no clear D. With 4 bases removed from V and 6 bases from J, the gap between germline ends came to 15 bases. CDR1 is GTSNPN and CDR2 is SVGIG in the germline V gene (reference sequence). The CDR3 is 13 amino acids. CDR3 in amino acids: CAWTSFIGDGYTF. The CDR3 region has the DNA TGTGCCTGGACTTCGTTTATCGGAGATGGCTACACCTTC.

The chain combines TRBV5-1 with TRBJ1-6; the D is unclear. This CDR3 is built from 14 residues. V lost 4 bases, J lost 5 bases, and 10 bases lay in between. Per germline, CDR1 SGHRS and CDR2 YFSETQ. CDR3 coding DNA: TGCGCCAGCAGCGACCGGGAAGATAATTCACCCCTCCACTTT. It codes for CASSDREDNSPLHF.